This passage covers 8 T cell receptor beta chains from one sample sequenced in a study of blood T cells in healthy people across ages. Together with a sample-barcoded 5' primer, a J-beta primer mix was included in a second PCR lasting about 7 to 12 cycles. TCRdb re-derived calls from the 5' RACE reads in MiXCR, one entry per CDR3 protein. This table holds roughly 1,800,000 distinct CDR3 sequences, around 50% found once. Sequences were obtained from blood. The receptors derive from a woman in her 40s in good health.

The gene calls are TRBV2 and TRBJ2-3; 8 nucleotides match TRBD2. The CDR3 extends over 17 amino acids. V shed 5 bases and J 5 bases; nucleotides not matched to a gene: 15. In germline, CDR1 is SNHLY, CDR2 FYNNEI. CDR3 in amino acids: CASSRYAAGGWRDTQYF. The DNA for the CDR3 is TGTGCCAGCAGTCGCTATGCGGCGGGGGGCTGGAGAGATACGCAGTATTTT.

A single count supports this clonotype. The gene calls are TRBV3-1 and TRBJ2-5; tentatively, D is TRBD2 (5 bases). Germline V CDR1 and CDR2: LGHDT, YNNKEL (reference sequence). The CDR3 has 14 residues. V was clipped by 1 base and J by 11 bases, with 17 bases between them. The CDR3 DNA reads TGTGCCAGCAGCCAAGTGGCTAGCTCGCATGAGCAGTACTTC. Amino acid sequence: CASSQVASSHEQYF.

This clonotype was detected a few times. This chain joins TRBV5-1 and TRBJ2-3, with TRBD2 as a possible D gene (7 bases). The CDR3 runs 17 residues. Germline CDR1 and CDR2: SGHRS and YFSETQ. V lost 0 bases and J 1 base, leaving 15 bases between the germline ends. CDR3 in amino acids: CASSLGSAGAGTDTQYF. The CDR3 coding sequence is TGCGCCAGCAGCTTGGGGTCGGCGGGGGCCGGCACAGATACGCAGTATTTT.

V usage is TRBV20-1 and J usage is TRBJ1-1, with no clear D. Per germline, CDR1 DFQATT and CDR2 SNEGSKA (reference sequence). The CDR3 runs 11 residues. V was pared by 5 bases and J by 6 bases, with 10 bases between. The CDR3 nucleotides read TGCAGTGCTCGCCCTCACCCTGAAGCTTTCTTT. Protein product: CSARPHPEAFF.

The genes are TRBV4-2 and TRBJ2-5; the match to TRBD2 covers 8 bases. The V gene end was trimmed by 0 bases and the J gene end by 4 bases; junction bases not matched to a gene: 7. Germline CDR1 is LGHNA and CDR2 is YNFKEQ. CDR3 length: 16 residues. As DNA, the CDR3 is TGTGCCAGCAGCCAAGAATTTGCCCGGGAGGGAGAGACCCAGTACTTC. It codes for CASSQEFAREGETQYF.

This clonotype was picked up a small number of times. The rearrangement joins TRBV6-5 to TRBJ2-1, with 7 bases that match TRBD2. Unmatched junction bases numbered 10, after V lost 8 bases and J lost 9 bases. Germline V lookup: CDR1 MNHEY, CDR2 SVGAGI. CDR3 length: 13 residues. The CDR3 region is CASVKDPGGEQFF. The CDR3 DNA sequence: TGTGCCAGCGTTAAGGACCCGGGGGGTGAGCAGTTCTTC.

The J gene is TRBJ2-3, the V gene TRBV4-2; the D gene could be TRBD1 or TRBD2 (6 bases each). V was trimmed by 0 bases and J by 0 bases, leaving 13 bases between them. CDR1 is LGHNA, CDR2 YNFKEQ, per germline. The CDR3 is 17 amino acids. The CDR3 spells CASSQDGGGSSTDTQYF. Here the CDR3 DNA reads TGTGCCAGCAGCCAAGATGGAGGGGGATCTAGCACAGATACGCAGTATTTT.

The V call is TRBV12-3 or TRBV12-4, the J call TRBJ2-5, with 7 bases that match TRBD1. The CDR3 totals 14 residues. The V gene end was trimmed by 5 bases and the J gene end by 11 bases; junction bases not matched to a gene: 14. The CDR3 loop is CASSPYRGSNEQYF. The CDR3, as DNA: TGTGCCAGCAGTCCGTACAGGGGTAGTAATGAGCAGTACTTC.